The present entry profiles one TCR beta chain with its context. These data belong to a study of blood T cell repertoires in COVID-19. Turning to the study itself: Samples taken during acute and convalescent COVID-19 were collected in the United States, Italy and Spain. PBMCs, B-cell-depleted T cells, or T cells were the source of the cDNA or gDNA that made up the material.

Authors' analysis steps: The authors estimated nucleated cell counts from reference gene primer amplification. Sequenced by immunoSEQ multiplex PCR; TCRdb stores in-frame clones only, minus some. V and J calls and clone size are as listed in that table; D and trimming were resolved from the DNA. Among approximately 180,000 clones, approximately 83% were seen once, and the ten largest hold over 9.5%. Germline CDR1 reads SGHTA; CDR2 reads FQGNSA. V dropped 4 bases and J dropped 5 bases, with 14 bases sitting between them. This CDR3 has 15 residues. The TCR sequence derives from a human donor with active or convalescent COVID-19. The donor label of this sample is uncertain. The V and J genes are TRBV7-2 and TRBJ2-2, with D perhaps TRBD2 (7 bases). The sequenced sample was peripheral blood. The CDR3, as DNA: TGTGCCAGCAGCTATCTCGGGGGGCGAACCGGGGAGCTGTTTTTT. It yields the protein CASSYLGGRTGELFF.